This paragraph reports one T cell receptor (beta chain). What antigen it recognizes has not been identified. No base quality information exists; no much larger clone differs at one position. TCRbeta CDR3 regions were amplified from genomic DNA using the immunoSEQ Assay, a bias-controlled multiplex PCR. In the source study's methods: Nucleated cell counts per sample were estimated from amplification of reference gene primers within the assay. To quantify the absolute abundance of each unique TCRbeta CDR3 rearrangement, sequence reads were collapsed and filtered. Productive Simpson clonality was computed per sample as the square root of Simpson's diversity index over productive rearrangements. In its TCRdb copy, this immuneACCESS table keeps in-frame sequences only and misses some clones. Where compared with another copy, unresolved V genes explain less than half of these, and the others have no known cause. From that table come the V and J calls and clone size; the DNA was used to work out D and trimming. The sample table lists 150,000 to 200,000 clones, around 93% of them with a count of one. The top ten hold nearly 5% of the sample.

These data are taken from a study of blood T cell repertoires in COVID-19 (TCRdb year 2020). General notes on the study: Samples covering the acute and convalescent phases of COVID-19 were provided by collaborators in the United States, Italy and Spain. The material from the prospective study consisted of cDNA or gDNA derived from T cells, B-cell-depleted T cells, or PBMCs. Subjects who had been exposed to COVID-19, were actively infected with it, or had recovered from it provided the deeply sampled blood TCRbeta repertoires that made up the dataset. A freely available public database, intended as a resource for researchers studying the immune response to SARS-CoV-2, is where the repertoires were released. The samples were drawn from the first 160 participants of the ongoing ImmuneRACE study and from more than 1,000 subjects provided by 6 global collaborators. Nearly every sample came with metadata listing a de-identified subject ID, COVID-19 status, age in years and sex. Where available, HLA class I and class II types were taken from metadata supplied by the sample provider and were not determined by assay-based typing.

Including cysteine and phenylalanine, the CDR3 has 15 amino acids. The retained sequence is limited to the CDR3, 45 bases, with the frame set at the first base. V loses 5 bases at its end and J loses 3 bases; junction bases beyond the gene matches: 9. The germline V gene specifies SNHLY as CDR1 and FYNNEI as CDR2. Overall study results and their limits: Clinical and demographic metadata were provided uncurated, with the amount varying by source and participant.

One collaborating source in Seattle enrolled patients during active infection and followed them longitudinally through the course of disease. Each collaborating institution followed its own protocols to collect whole blood in K2EDTA tubes. For TCRbeta analysis, collaborator samples were shipped as frozen whole blood, as isolated PBMCs, or as DNA extracted from either sample type. This clonotype originated in a man aged 30 to 39 with COVID-19, enrolled during active disease. The rearranged chain carries TRBV2 and TRBJ1-2, and 7 bases in between align with TRBD1. Input material: peripheral blood. The CDR3 protein is CASSPRIQGDYGYTF. At the DNA level, the sequence is TGTGCCAGCAGTCCGAGAATCCAGGGGGACTATGGCTACACCTTC.